Below are 25 T cell receptor beta chains sequenced from a single sample in a study of identical twins. A single record per CDR3 protein comes from TCRdb applying MiXCR to the 5' RACE reads. Seen here are about 1.7 million distinct CDR3 sequences, around 29% observed once, and the top ten hold about 0.27%. Material for sequencing was cord blood. The receptors stem from a newborn girl in good health.

This chain uses TRBV28 with TRBJ2-1; the match to TRBD2 covers 7 bases. This CDR3 is built from 15 residues. Germline-derived CDR1 and CDR2 are MDHEN and SYDVKM. Trimming at V came to 4 bases and at J to 0 bases, leaving 3 bases not matched to a gene. The CDR3 here is CASSSPSGSYNEQFF. DNA of the CDR3: TGTGCCAGCAGTTCCCCTAGCGGCTCCTACAATGAGCAGTTCTTC.

Concerning this clonotype: It may be a read error: a sequence one base away is much more abundant. This chain links TRBV11-2 with TRBJ2-7, with no clear D. Trimming shortened V by 0 bases and J by 7 bases, and 13 bases separated the two germline ends. The CDR3 runs to 14 residues. Germline loops: CDR1 SGHAT, CDR2 FQNNGV. This CDR3 is CASSLEGLYNEQYF. Here the CDR3 DNA reads TGTGCCAGCAGCTTAGAAGGTCTTTACAATGAGCAGTACTTC.

This chain connects TRBV29-1 to TRBJ1-2; 7 bases map to TRBD1. This CDR3 contains 13 residues. Germline CDR1 reads SQVTM; CDR2 reads ANQGSEA. J gave up 6 bases and V 4 bases, and 8 bases lay outside the gene matches. The CDR3 loop reads CSVADRELDGYTF. For the CDR3, the DNA is TGCAGCGTTGCTGACAGGGAACTGGATGGCTACACCTTC.

The rearrangement joins TRBV6-2 or TRBV6-3 to TRBJ2-7; 8 positions match TRBD1. The germline CDR1 and CDR2 sequences are MNHEY and SVGEGT. V was clipped by 2 bases and J by 3 bases; unmatched bases: 3. The CDR3 contains 14 residues. This CDR3 is CASSYGGQGYEQYF. In nucleotides, the CDR3 is TGTGCCAGCAGTTACGGTGGACAGGGCTACGAGCAGTACTTC.

This chain links TRBV29-1 with TRBJ1-1; tentative D call: TRBD1 (6 bases). This CDR3 is built from 14 residues. Germline CDR1 and CDR2: SQVTM and ANQGSEA. V was shortened by 6 bases and J by 2 bases, with 16 bases between the two germline ends. The CDR3 is CSVPPRGVNTEAFF. As DNA, the CDR3 is TGCAGCGTCCCTCCGAGGGGGGTTAACACTGAAGCTTTCTTT.

J is TRBJ2-1 and V is TRBV10-3; the match to TRBD1 covers 7 bases. The V gene end was trimmed by 4 bases and the J gene end by 8 bases; junction bases not matched to a gene: 8. This CDR3 has 14 residues. Germline CDR1 is ENHRY and CDR2 is SYGVKD. DNA of the CDR3: TGTGCCATCAGTGGGGACAGCGCGAGGGATGAGCAGTTCTTC. Protein: CAISGDSARDEQFF.

V gene TRBV20-1 combines with J gene TRBJ1-5; D remains unclear. V was clipped by 6 bases and J by 2 bases, with 14 bases between them. The CDR3 loop spans 14 amino acids. CDR1 DFQATT and CDR2 SNEGSKA come from the germline V gene (reference sequence). Here the CDR3 reads CSALREGGNQPQHF. CDR3 bases: TGCAGTGCACTCAGAGAGGGAGGCAATCAGCCCCAGCATTTT.

The chain combines TRBV21-1 with TRBJ1-1. TRBV21-1 is designated a pseudogene. The CDR3 totals 16 residues. CDR3 loop: CASSKAGRGLNTEAFF. The CDR3 region has the DNA TGTGCCAGCAGCAAAGCGGGCCGCGGTTTGAACACTGAAGCTTTCTTT.

The rearrangement joins TRBV2 to TRBJ2-2; 13 nucleotides agree with TRBD2. The CDR3 totals 18 residues. V dropped 7 bases and J dropped 4; count of bases not matched to a gene: 12. CDR1 and CDR2 from the germline V gene are SNHLY and FYNNEI. The CDR3 region has the DNA TGTGCCAGCACGGGGACTAGCGGGAAGAGAGGTGGCACCGGGGAGCTGTTTTTT. Its translation is CASTGTSGKRGGTGELFF.

Many counts were recorded for this clonotype. The chain has TRBV3-1 and TRBJ2-3, with 8 bases fitting TRBD2. The CDR3 totals 13 residues. V trimming: 7 bases; J trimming: 7 bases; junction bases outside the gene matches: 7. Germline V gene lookup returns CDR1 LGHDT and CDR2 YNNKEL (reference sequence). The CDR3: CASTPGLGHTQYF. Written as DNA, the CDR3 is TGTGCCAGCACACCGGGACTAGGGCATACGCAGTATTTT.

The chain has TRBV6-5 and TRBJ1-2; tentative D call: TRBD1 (5 bases). Germline assignment: CDR1 MNHEY and CDR2 SVGAGI. The ends were cut back, 0 bases at V and 2 bases at J, with 13 bases in the middle. The length of the CDR3 is 16 residues. This CDR3 reads CASSYSNLAGNYGYTF. CDR3 in DNA: TGTGCCAGCAGTTACTCGAACCTGGCAGGGAACTATGGCTACACCTTC.

The rearrangement links TRBV20-1 to TRBJ2-7; D may be TRBD1 (6 bases). In germline, CDR1 is DFQATT, CDR2 SNEGSKA (reference sequence). The V gene lost 3 bases and the J gene lost 2 bases, with 11 bases spanning the gap. The CDR3 sequence is 13 residues long. CDR3 amino acids: CSASPTGTYEQYF. The CDR3 DNA sequence: TGCAGTGCTAGTCCCACAGGGACCTACGAGCAGTACTTC.

This clonotype has ten or more counts. The chain carries TRBV6-5 and TRBJ2-7; no clear D. V was trimmed by 0 bases and J by 3 bases, leaving 9 bases between them. The CDR3 extends over 14 amino acids. CDR1 and CDR2 (germline): MNHEY, SVGAGI. The CDR3: CASSYSRRLYEQYF. CDR3 in DNA: TGTGCCAGCAGTTACTCTAGGCGGCTCTACGAGCAGTACTTC.

This chain links TRBV27 with TRBJ1-5; possibly TRBD1 for D (6 bases). Trimming shortened V by 6 bases and J by 5 bases, and 17 bases separated the two germline ends. From germline, CDR1 is MNHEY and CDR2 SMNVEV (reference sequence). This CDR3 spans 15 amino acids. The CDR3 bases are TGTGCCAGCAGAACCACAGGGAAGGTATATCAGCCCCAGCATTTT. This gives the protein CASRTTGKVYQPQHF.

The chain uses TRBV25-1 and TRBJ1-1, with D hard to call. This CDR3 region has 16 residues. The germline CDR1 and CDR2 sequences are MGHDK and SYGVNS. Trimming took 1 base from V and 4 from J, leaving 16 bases between them. The CDR3 DNA reads as TGTGCCAGCAGTGAATTCGCAGGAGTCGAGGGCACTGAAGCTTTCTTT. Its translation is CASSEFAGVEGTEAFF. Together with reference TRBV25-1 and TRBJ1-1, the CDR3 gives the full variable domain: EADIYQTPRYLVIGTGKKITLECSQTMGHDKMYWYQQDPGMELHLIHYSYGVNSTEKGDLSSESTVSRIRTEHFPLTLESARPSHTSQYLCASSEFAGVEGTEAFFGQGTRLTVV.

The V and J genes are TRBV7-9 and TRBJ2-3; D is ambiguous. V lost 4 bases to trimming and J lost 0 bases, with 17 bases between them. This CDR3 spans 17 amino acids. The germline V gene encodes CDR1 SEHNR and CDR2 FQNEAQ (reference sequence). CDR3 loop: CASSSQRKISSTDTQYF. CDR3 nucleotide sequence: TGTGCCAGCAGCTCCCAACGGAAAATCTCTAGCACAGATACGCAGTATTTT.

This chain joins TRBV5-1 and TRBJ2-3; 7 nucleotides align to TRBD2. Germline lookup yields CDR1 SGHRS and CDR2 YFSETQ. V dropped 4 bases and J dropped 6; count of bases not matched to a gene: 8. The CDR3 runs 14 residues. The chain's CDR3 is CASSPGTNKDTQYF. The CDR3 DNA follows: TGCGCCAGCAGCCCCGGGACTAACAAGGATACGCAGTATTTT.

This clonotype is a singleton in its sample. The chain joins TRBV7-8 to TRBJ1-1, with unresolved D. Germline CDR1 reads SGHVS; CDR2 reads FQNEAQ. The CDR3 sequence is 13 residues long. Trimming removed 6 bases from V and 0 bases from J, with 8 bases in between. Here the CDR3 reads CASRAEMNTEAFF. In DNA form, the CDR3 reads TGTGCCAGCAGGGCAGAAATGAACACTGAAGCTTTCTTT.

This clonotype turned up a few times. V gene TRBV5-1 combines with J gene TRBJ2-2; D is uncertain. V was trimmed by 0 bases and J by 5 bases, leaving 8 bases between them. The CDR3 length is 14 residues. Germline assignment: CDR1 SGHRS and CDR2 YFSETQ. In nucleotides, the CDR3 is TGCGCCAGCAGCTTGGAGCCAGAAACCGGGGAGCTGTTTTTT. Its translation is CASSLEPETGELFF.

At least ten counts were recorded for this clonotype. This chain links TRBV6-5 with TRBJ2-3, with D perhaps matching TRBD2 (6 bases). Germline values: CDR1 MNHEY, CDR2 SVGAGI. Trimming shortened V by 3 bases and J by 1 base, and 11 bases separated the two germline ends. CDR3 size: 15 residues. In nucleotides, the CDR3 is TGTGCCAGCAGTTATGGCGGGGCACGCACAGATACGCAGTATTTT. As protein: CASSYGGARTDTQYF.

This clonotype was observed a few times. The chain links TRBV27 to TRBJ2-7, with D possibly being TRBD2 (6 bases). CDR3 length equals 15 residues. Trimming left V 6 bases short and J 0 bases short, with 15 bases between. Looked up from germline, CDR1 is MNHEY and CDR2 is SMNVEV (reference sequence). The CDR3, as DNA: TGTGCCAGCAGAATGGGACTCCTGGGCTCCTACGAGCAGTACTTC. It specifies CASRMGLLGSYEQYF.

This sequence joins TRBV7-9 and TRBJ2-2; the D gene could be TRBD1 or TRBD2 (6 bases each). The V gene's germline CDR1 is SEHNR and CDR2 FQNEAQ (reference sequence). V was shortened by 0 bases and J by 3 bases, with 20 bases between the two germline ends. The CDR3 consists of 19 residues. CDR3 nucleotide sequence: TGTGCCAGCAGCTTAGCGCTCGGCCCAAGGGGGGACTACACCGGGGAGCTGTTTTTT. Amino acids: CASSLALGPRGDYTGELFF.

This clonotype was counted ten times or more. The genes are TRBV20-1 and TRBJ2-6, with D unclear. Germline values: CDR1 DFQATT, CDR2 SNEGSKA (reference sequence). V lost 6 bases and J lost 0, with 9 bases in between. The CDR3 is 14 amino acids. For the CDR3, the DNA is TGCAGTGCACCTCCTCTCTCTGGGGCCAACGTCCTGACTTTC. It specifies CSAPPLSGANVLTF.

The sample holds a few counts of this clonotype. The rearrangement uses TRBV19 and TRBJ2-1; the match to TRBD2 covers 13 bases. This CDR3 is 16 amino acids long. Germline trimming cut 4 bases from V and 8 bases from J; bases unmatched to any gene: 8. In germline, CDR1 is LNHDA, CDR2 SQIVND (reference sequence). The CDR3 DNA is TGTGCCAGTAGTAGAGGACTAGCGGGAGTGTTCGATGAGCAGTTCTTC. Translated, it gives CASSRGLAGVFDEQFF.

This clonotype was seen only a few times. The V gene is TRBV4-1, the J gene TRBJ2-7; D unresolved. Deletions cut 1 base from V and 5 bases from J, with 21 bases between. The germline V gene encodes CDR1 MGHRA and CDR2 YSYEKL. This CDR3 has 17 residues. CDR3 nucleotide sequence: TGCGCCAGCAGCCAAGTTTCCTCTTTCTCCCTTTTGAACGAGCAGTACTTC. It translates to CASSQVSSFSLLNEQYF.